This T cell receptor (beta chain) appears in the sequencing data of a study of spatial heterogeneity in lung cancer. Trimming cost V 3 bases and J 2 bases, with 10 bases left between them. Germline-derived CDR1 and CDR2 are SEHNR and FQNEAQ (reference sequence). The CDR3 consists of 14 residues. TCRdb called the 5' RACE reads again in MiXCR, with one record for every CDR3 protein. The sample includes tens of thousands of distinct CDR3 sequences, 4.6% of them seen just once. Described time point: sample taken at primary tumor resection. Unsorted whole RNA samples from tumor, nontumor lung or frozen PBMC were sequenced. This clonotype was recorded many times.

The material sequenced was PBMCs, taken at surgery. The sequence was collected from a male donor with early-stage non-small cell lung cancer. The V and J genes are TRBV7-9 and TRBJ2-5, with D hard to call. The CDR3 DNA is TGTGCCAGCAGCTTCTCCCCCCCACAAGAGACCCAGTACTTC. Its translation is CASSFSPPQETQYF.